Listed below are T cell receptor beta chains from one sample, sequenced in a study of T cell repertoires in cytomegalovirus infection. Using its own MiXCR run on the reads, TCRdb lists one record per CDR3 protein. Of under 850,000 distinct CDR3 sequences in the sample, less than 40% were seen once. Source material: PBMCs. These receptors originate from a human donor in good health (CMV status not recorded). Some clones in this sample may be carry-over from other donors' samples. Both conserved end residues are part of each CDR3. The D gene is left open where the match is weak. The listing skips clone size in some rows; elsewhere it reads once, few, many or a size class.

J	size	V	D	CDR3	DNA
TRBJ2-3	many	TRBV11-3	TRBD2	CASSLTSGGQDTQYF	TGTGCCAGCAGTCTTACCAGCGGGGGACAAGATACGCAGTATTTT
TRBJ1-2	NA	TRBV6-5	TRBD1	CASSYSNFGVTGDYGYTF	TGTGCCAGCAGTTACTCGAATTTTGGGGTAACAGGGGACTATGGCTACACCTTC
TRBJ2-3	few	TRBV5-4	TRBD2	CASGGLAGPFTGDTQYF	TGTGCCAGCGGCGGACTAGCGGGGCCTTTCACCGGAGATACGCAGTATTTT
TRBJ1-1	NA	TRBV28	NA	CATGTPATEAFF	TGTGCCACCGGGACCCCAGCCACTGAAGCTTTCTTT
TRBJ2-5	NA	TRBV28	NA	CASQGGVGAGETQYF	TGTGCCAGCCAGGGGGGGGTGGGGGCCGGTGAGACCCAGTACTTC
TRBJ1-5	few	TRBV6-1	NA	CASSEDAIDQPQHF	TGTGCCAGCAGTGAAGACGCGATTGATCAGCCCCAGCATTTT
TRBJ2-7	NA	TRBV5-1	TRBD2	CASSLAVSRGEYEQYF	TGCGCCAGCAGCTTGGCCGTCTCGCGGGGGGAATACGAGCAGTACTTC
TRBJ2-5	NA	TRBV28	NA	CASRVQRGSQETQYF	TGTGCCAGCAGAGTTCAGAGGGGCTCTCAGGAGACCCAGTACTTC
TRBJ2-5	NA	TRBV29-1	NA	CSVGGRVQETQYF	TGCAGCGTAGGGGGAAGGGTTCAAGAGACCCAGTACTTC
TRBJ1-4	NA	TRBV27	NA	CASSRLATNEKLFF	TGTGCCAGCAGTCGACTCGCAACTAATGAAAAACTGTTTTTT
TRBJ1-1	NA	TRBV10-3	NA	CAISGFTEALF	TGTGCCATCAGTGGATTTACTGAAGCTTTATTT
TRBJ2-3	NA	TRBV4-1	NA	CASSQGAGMGTDTQYF	TGCGCCAGCAGCCAAGGTGCCGGGATGGGCACAGATACGCAGTATTTT
TRBJ2-1	many	TRBV11-2	NA	CASSPSPGPYNEQFF	TGTGCCAGCAGCCCTAGCCCGGGACCCTACAATGAGCAGTTCTTC
TRBJ2-1	NA	TRBV5-4	NA	CASSLSAGTYNEQFF	TGTGCCAGCAGCTTATCCGCGGGGACTTACAATGAGCAGTTCTTC
TRBJ1-5	NA	TRBV29-1	NA	CSVVAGDQPQHF	TGCAGCGTTGTGGCAGGGGATCAGCCCCAGCATTTT
TRBJ1-6	NA	TRBV4-1	NA	CASSLLRIDSPLHF	TGCGCCAGCAGCCTGTTAAGGATCGATTCACCCCTCCACTTT
TRBJ2-6	NA	TRBV20-1	TRBD1	CSATTGGSGANVLTF	TGCAGTGCTACTACAGGGGGCTCTGGGGCCAACGTCCTGACTTTC
TRBJ1-2	NA	TRBV20-1	NA	CSARKGGDYGYTF	TGCAGTGCTAGGAAGGGCGGGGACTATGGCTACACCTTC
TRBJ2-2	few	TRBV19	TRBD2	CASSIGPTSGRHTGELFF	TGTGCCAGTAGTATCGGCCCTACTAGCGGGAGACACACCGGGGAGCTGTTTTTT
TRBJ1-3	many	TRBV6-5	TRBD1	CASSRQGTGNTIYF	TGTGCCAGCAGCCGACAGGGTACGGGAAACACCATATATTTT
TRBJ1-6	NA	TRBV2	TRBD1	CASLIRDRGSPLHF	TGTGCCAGCCTCATCCGGGACAGGGGGTCACCCCTCCACTTT
TRBJ2-1	NA	TRBV5-1	TRBD1	CASSVGQGAMEQFF	TGCGCCAGCAGCGTCGGACAGGGGGCGATGGAGCAGTTCTTC
TRBJ2-2	few	TRBV27	NA	CASSGPGAKNTGELFF	TGTGCCAGCAGTGGCCCGGGGGCTAAGAACACCGGGGAGCTGTTTTTT
TRBJ2-3	NA	TRBV6-6	TRBD2	CASSSTPGGTDTQYF	TGTGCCAGCAGTTCAACTCCGGGGGGGACAGATACGCAGTATTTT
TRBJ1-5	many	TRBV7-2	NA	CASSLAPGTHQPQHF	TGTGCCAGCAGCTTAGCGCCGGGAACCCATCAGCCCCAGCATTTT
TRBJ1-4	once	TRBV6-6	NA	CASRTERKGLSEKLFF	TGTGCCAGCAGAACAGAGCGCAAAGGGCTTTCGGAAAAACTGTTTTTT
TRBJ1-4	many	TRBV28	TRBD1	CASSQGQSSNEKLFF	TGTGCCAGCAGTCAGGGACAGTCAAGCAATGAAAAACTGTTTTTT
TRBJ1-1	NA	TRBV7-2	NA	CASSATWGGNTEAFF	TGTGCCAGCAGCGCCACCTGGGGAGGAAACACTGAAGCTTTCTTT
TRBJ2-3	NA	TRBV5-6	TRBD1	CASSFLGQGRDTQYF	TGTGCCAGCAGCTTCCTGGGACAGGGAAGAGATACGCAGTATTTT
TRBJ1-1	few	TRBV27	TRBD1	CASSLTQWDRGHNTEAFF	TGTGCCAGCAGTTTAACCCAGTGGGACAGGGGGCATAACACTGAAGCTTTCTTT
TRBJ2-3	NA	TRBV27	TRBD1	CASSTTGPVGVVDTQYF	TGTGCCAGCAGTACGACAGGGCCGGTAGGCGTGGTGGATACGCAGTATTTT
TRBJ2-5	NA	TRBV29-1	NA	CSVVQGAAQYF	TGCAGCGTTGTTCAGGGAGCGGCCCAGTACTTC
TRBJ1-6	few	TRBV7-9	NA	CASSGAGNSPLHF	TGTGCCAGCAGCGGGGCAGGGAATTCACCCCTCCACTTT
TRBJ2-2	NA	TRBV7-8	TRBD1	CASSLWDRGRRVRRVELFF	TGTGCCAGCAGCTTATGGGACAGGGGGCGAAGGGTGAGAAGGGTGGAGCTGTTTTTT
TRBJ1-1	NA	TRBV5-4	NA	CASSLNKQVNTEAFF	TGTGCCAGCAGCTTAAATAAACAGGTGAACACTGAAGCTTTCTTT
TRBJ2-5	few	TRBV6-6	NA	CASTTEETQYF	TGTGCCAGCACTACAGAAGAGACCCAGTACTTC
TRBJ2-3	NA	TRBV24-1	NA	CATSVHSRADTQYF	TGTGCCACCAGTGTCCATTCCAGGGCAGATACGCAGTATTTT
TRBJ1-1	NA	TRBV6-5	NA	CASSSPRGNTEASF	TGTGCCAGCAGTTCCCCAAGGGGGAACACTGAAGCTTCCTTT
TRBJ1-5	NA	TRBV29-1	NA	CSVGDDQPQHF	TGCAGCGTAGGTGATGATCAGCCCCAGCATTTT
TRBJ2-3	NA	TRBV20-1	TRBD2	CSARGGGATQYF	TGCAGTGCTAGGGGGGGAGGGGCAACGCAGTATTTT
TRBJ1-2	NA	TRBV19	NA	CANVRMGASQDNYGYTF	TGTGCCAATGTCCGGATGGGGGCGTCTCAAGACAACTATGGCTACACCTTC
TRBJ2-1	many	TRBV7-9	NA	CASSSRTASQANEQFF	TGTGCCAGCAGCTCCAGGACAGCGAGCCAGGCGAATGAGCAGTTCTTC
TRBJ1-1	many	TRBV7-2	NA	CASSLEGRAGAENTEAFF	TGTGCCAGCAGCTTAGAGGGTAGGGCAGGGGCTGAGAACACTGAAGCTTTCTTT
TRBJ1-2	NA	TRBV28	NA	CASRDLTVPTYGYTF	TGTGCCAGCAGGGATCTGACAGTGCCGACCTATGGCTACACCTTC
TRBJ1-5	once	TRBV19	NA	CASSAREAPGQPQHF	TGTGCCAGTAGTGCCCGGGAGGCGCCGGGTCAGCCCCAGCATTTT
TRBJ2-7	few	TRBV27	NA	CASKGGQGAYEQYF	TGTGCCAGCAAGGGCGGTCAGGGAGCCTACGAGCAGTACTTC
TRBJ1-1	many	TRBV28	NA	CASSSLRGGLQNTEAFF	TGTGCCAGCAGTTCTCTCCGGGGCGGACTCCAGAACACTGAAGCTTTCTTT
TRBJ1-5	NA	TRBV12-3/TRBV12-4	NA	CASRGGGYQPPPF	TGTGCCAGCAGGGGGGGCGGGTATCAGCCCCCGCCTTTT
TRBJ2-5	few	TRBV7-2	TRBD1	CASSLGQGLETQYF	TGTGCCAGCAGCTTAGGACAGGGGCTAGAGACCCAGTACTTC
TRBJ2-4	many	TRBV7-2	TRBD1	CASSSGQVVAKNIQYF	TGTGCCAGCAGCTCTGGACAGGTAGTAGCCAAAAACATTCAGTACTTC